The 5 T cell receptor beta chains presented below share a single source sample, sequenced in a study of shared T cell receptors in the human thymus. Method: immunoSEQ multiplex PCR; TCRdb's copy keeps in-frame clones and lacks some. The sample shows about 380,000 clones, approximately 95% of them seen only once. The sample taken for sequencing was thymocytes. The receptor source for this set is a human donor.

CDR3 sequence: CAWSFRGGRAYF. The CDR3 coding sequence is TGTGCCTGGAGTTTTCGGGGCGGTCGAGCGTACTTC. The rearrangement links TRBV30 to TRBJ2-7, with D perhaps TRBD1 or TRBD2 (5 bases each). Germline V gene sequence: CDR1 GTSNPN, CDR2 SVGIG (reference sequence). CDR3 size: 12 residues. The germline V and J ends were trimmed by 2 bases and 12 bases, with 17 bases remaining between them.

V and J are TRBV5-8 and TRBJ1-2; TRBD1 aligns across 7 bases. The CDR3 contains 16 residues. Looked up from germline, CDR1 is SGHTS and CDR2 is YDEGEE. Trimming removed 7 bases from V and 4 bases from J; junction bases left unmatched: 16. The DNA for the CDR3 is TGTGCCAGCCGGGGGACAGTTCCACTCCTTATCTATGGCTACACCTTC. It yields the protein CASRGTVPLLIYGYTF.

The chain carries TRBV7-6 and TRBJ2-6, with D hard to call. Trimming removed 0 bases from V and 0 bases from J, with 9 bases in between. The CDR3 has 17 residues. Germline V gene sequence: CDR1 SGHVS, CDR2 FNYEAQ. The CDR3 DNA sequence: TGTGCCAGCAGCTTAGCGCCTAAGAGCTCTGGGGCCAACGTCCTGACTTTC. Its translation is CASSLAPKSSGANVLTF.

Comments on this clone: Additional DNA sequences in this sample encode the identical CDR3. V and J are TRBV20-1 and TRBJ2-5; no clear D gene. V lost 5 bases and J 5 bases, leaving 3 bases between the germline ends. This CDR3 contains 9 residues. Germline-derived CDR1 and CDR2 are DFQATT and SNEGSKA (reference sequence). CDR3 residues: CSARETQYF. The CDR3, as DNA: TGCAGTGCTCGGGAGACCCAGTACTTC.

The genes are TRBV4-1 and TRBJ1-4, with D unresolved. The CDR3 has 15 amino acids. The germline V gene encodes CDR1 MGHRA and CDR2 YSYEKL. V was cut by 2 bases and J by 4 bases, with 11 bases left in between. The CDR3 nucleotides read TGCGCCAGCAGCCAACAGGAGGGTTTTAATGAAAAACTGTTTTTT. As protein: CASSQQEGFNEKLFF.